This passage covers 26 T cell receptor beta chains from one sample sequenced in a study of blood T cell repertoires in COVID-19. Data came from immunoSEQ multiplex PCR; TCRdb stores just in-frame clones and leaves some out. The sample has 55,000 to 90,000 clones, around 83% seen once. Sequenced material: peripheral blood. The source of these receptors is an elderly woman with active or convalescent COVID-19.

The rearrangement uses TRBV7-2 and TRBJ1-1; a weak D match, TRBD1 (6 bases). This CDR3 comprises 15 residues. Trimming removed 3 bases from V and 2 bases from J, with 13 bases in between. Per germline, CDR1 SGHTA and CDR2 FQGNSA. The CDR3 bases are TGTGCCAGCAGCTTTACGGGGGGACATAACACTGAAGCTTTCTTT. Translating it yields CASSFTGGHNTEAFF.

In its sample, this clone was seen once. The rearrangement uses TRBV28 and TRBJ1-5; possible D gene TRBD1, 5 bases. Germline CDR1 is MDHEN and CDR2 is SYDVKM. The CDR3 has 14 residues. Trimming pared 2 bases from V and 4 bases from J, leaving 9 bases between. The CDR3 spells CASSLERTNQPQHF. CDR3 coding DNA: TGTGCCAGCAGTTTAGAACGGACAAATCAGCCCCAGCATTTT.

The chain employs TRBV7-2 and TRBJ1-1; D perhaps matches TRBD1 (5 bases). The germline gives CDR1 SGHTA, CDR2 FQGNSA. V lost 3 bases and J 7 bases, leaving 15 bases between the germline ends. The CDR3 contains 14 residues. For the CDR3, the DNA is TGTGCCAGCAGCTTTCAGGTCGACAGCCATGAAGCTTTCTTT. Its translation is CASSFQVDSHEAFF. Looking up the rest from reference TRBV7-2 and TRBJ1-1 gives the full variable domain: GAGVSQSPSNKVTEKGKDVELRCDPISGHTALYWYRQSLGQGLEFLIYFQGNSAPDKSGLPSDRFSAERTGGSVSTLTIQRTQQEDSAVYLCASSFQVDSHEAFFGQGTRLTVV.

This chain links TRBV19 with TRBJ2-5; 9 bases agree with TRBD1. The CDR3 consists of 13 residues. Trimming took 5 bases from V and 5 from J; bases not matched to a gene: 3. CDR1 and CDR2 (germline): LNHDA, SQIVND (reference sequence). For the CDR3, the DNA is TGTGCCAGTAGTTCTGGACAGGGGGAGACCCAGTACTTC. This encodes CASSSGQGETQYF.

This clone came up once. This chain links TRBV4-2 with TRBJ2-1; 9 nucleotides agree with TRBD2. V shed 2 bases and J 8 bases; nucleotides not matched to a gene: 10. CDR1 is LGHNA, CDR2 YNFKEQ, per germline. CDR3 length: 16 residues. As DNA, the CDR3 is TGTGCCAGCAGCCAATGGGCGGGAGGGCGAATGGATGAGCAGTTCTTC. It yields the protein CASSQWAGGRMDEQFF.

The V and J genes are TRBV10-3 and TRBJ1-5, with D possibly matching TRBD1 (6 bases). This CDR3 is built from 13 residues. Per the germline V gene, CDR1 is ENHRY and CDR2 is SYGVKD. Deletions cut 3 bases from V and 6 bases from J, with 9 bases between. The CDR3 loop is CAISEQGGQPQHF. The CDR3 DNA is TGTGCCATCAGTGAACAGGGTGGTCAGCCCCAGCATTTT.

CDR3: CASTLLPVDTNSPLHF. As DNA, the CDR3 is TGTGCCAGCACCCTCCTCCCCGTGGACACTAATTCACCCCTCCACTTT. J is TRBJ1-6 and V is TRBV5-8; D is perhaps TRBD1 (5 bases). The CDR3 contains 16 residues. Germline CDR1 SGHTS, CDR2 YDEGEE. Trimming left V 6 bases short and J 6 bases short, with 19 bases between.

This clone has only one observation. The genes are TRBV19 and TRBJ1-1; TRBD1 is a possible D gene (5 bases). This CDR3 comprises 13 residues. Germline assignment: CDR1 LNHDA and CDR2 SQIVND (reference sequence). V shed 5 bases and J shed 1 base, with 8 bases lying between them. CDR3 sequence reads: CASSFTGNTEAFF. The CDR3 DNA follows: TGTGCCAGTAGTTTCACAGGGAACACTGAAGCTTTCTTT.

The CDR3 coding sequence is TGTGCCACCGCGGGCCGAAATAGCAATCAGCCCCAGCATTTT. Translation gives CATAGRNSNQPQHF. The chain has TRBV19 and TRBJ1-5; D is unresolved. CDR1 and CDR2 from the germline V gene are LNHDA and SQIVND (reference sequence). The CDR3 loop spans 14 amino acids. V was shortened by 10 bases and J by 0 bases, with 13 bases between the two germline ends. Together with reference TRBV19 and TRBJ1-5, the CDR3 gives the full variable domain: DGGITQSPKYLFRKEGQNVTLSCEQNLNHDAMYWYRQDPGQGLRLIYYSQIVNDFQKGDIAEGYSVSREKKESFPLTVTSAQKNPTAFYLCATAGRNSNQPQHFGDGTRLSIL.

This clone was seen more than once but under ten times. CDR3 in amino acids: CASSQQGSGNTIYF. The CDR3 DNA is TGTGCCAGCAGCCAACAGGGTTCTGGAAACACCATATATTTT. This rearrangement joins TRBV28 to TRBJ1-3, with a weak D call TRBD1 (6 bases). CDR3 length equals 14 residues. V shed 6 bases and J shed 1 base, with 10 bases lying between them. Germline V gene sequence: CDR1 MDHEN, CDR2 SYDVKM.

V and J are TRBV5-1 and TRBJ2-5; D perhaps matches TRBD2 (6 bases). The germline V and J ends were trimmed by 7 bases and 3 bases, with 16 bases remaining between them. From germline, CDR1 is SGHRS and CDR2 YFSETQ. The CDR3 is 14 residues long. The CDR3 DNA reads TGCGCCAGCGGCAATTCCGGGACTGAAGAGACCCAGTACTTC. Protein product: CASGNSGTEETQYF.

The chain uses TRBV9 and TRBJ1-2, with D perhaps matching TRBD1 (6 bases). The germline V gene encodes CDR1 SGDLS and CDR2 YYNGEE. V dropped 4 bases and J dropped 2 bases, with 21 bases sitting between them. This CDR3 is built from 17 residues. The CDR3 DNA reads as TGTGCCAGCAGCCCCGCCTTTGGGACACGGAAGAACTATGGCTACACCTTC. Amino acids: CASSPAFGTRKNYGYTF.

The CDR3 region has the DNA TGTGCCAGCAGTTTTGAACAGGGGTTCAATGAGCAGTTCTTC. Protein: CASSFEQGFNEQFF. The rearrangement joins TRBV27 to TRBJ2-1; TRBD1 aligns across 7 bases. CDR1 and CDR2 (germline): MNHEY, SMNVEV (reference sequence). The junction had 5 bases not matched to a gene; V was cut back by 3 bases and J by 6 bases. This CDR3 region has 14 residues.

The genes are TRBV4-1 and TRBJ1-2; D remains ambiguous. The CDR3 consists of 16 residues. The V and J ends lost 0 bases and 7 bases respectively, with 18 bases between them. The V gene's germline CDR1 is MGHRA and CDR2 YSYEKL. The CDR3 nucleotides read TGCGCCAGCAGCCAAGAATCCGGGGTTGTCATGCGTGGCTACACCTTC. Translation gives CASSQESGVVMRGYTF.

The chain combines TRBV19 with TRBJ2-1; 7 bases are shared with TRBD2. V lost 4 bases, J lost 4 bases, and 4 bases stayed unmatched. Germline CDR1 and CDR2: LNHDA and SQIVND (reference sequence). This CDR3 comprises 14 residues. As DNA, the CDR3 is TGTGCCAGTAGTACGAACGGGGGGTACAATGAGCAGTTCTTC. This encodes CASSTNGGYNEQFF. Filled out from reference TRBV19 and TRBJ2-1, the complete variable domain reads DGGITQSPKYLFRKEGQNVTLSCEQNLNHDAMYWYRQDPGQGLRLIYYSQIVNDFQKGDIAEGYSVSREKKESFPLTVTSAQKNPTAFYLCASSTNGGYNEQFFGPGTRLTVL.

The chain is built from TRBV27 and TRBJ1-2, with 10 bases that match TRBD1. The V gene's germline CDR1 is MNHEY and CDR2 SMNVEV (reference sequence). The CDR3 covers 13 residues. J gave up 3 bases and V 10 bases, and 5 bases lay outside the gene matches. CDR3 DNA: TGTGCCACCAGACAGGGGGCGCACTATGGCTACACCTTC. Translated, it gives CATRQGAHYGYTF.

CDR3 coding DNA: TGCGCCAGCAGCTTGGCCCCCGGTTCGGGGGGGGCCAACGTCCTGACTTTC. This codes for CASSLAPGSGGANVLTF. The chain joins TRBV5-1 to TRBJ2-6; D may be TRBD2 (5 bases). The germline V gene encodes CDR1 SGHRS and CDR2 YFSETQ. The CDR3 length is 17 residues. V lost 0 bases to trimming and J lost 4 bases, with 14 bases between them.

The gene calls are TRBV7-2 and TRBJ1-1; unclear D gene. Per the germline V gene, CDR1 is SGHTA and CDR2 is FQGNSA. This CDR3 is built from 13 residues. V gave up 2 bases and J gave up 0 bases, with 4 bases separating them. For the CDR3, the DNA is TGTGCCAGCAGCTTATCTATGAACACTGAAGCTTTCTTT. This sequence encodes CASSLSMNTEAFF.

This sequence joins TRBV18 and TRBJ1-1, with D uncertain. The V gene's germline CDR1 is KGHSH and CDR2 LQKENI. V lost 3 bases and J lost 5, with 16 bases in between. The CDR3 spans 15 residues. CDR3 protein: CASSPPMGRGTEAFF. The CDR3 DNA is TGTGCCAGCTCACCTCCAATGGGCAGAGGGACTGAAGCTTTCTTT.

The J gene is TRBJ2-3, the V gene TRBV5-1, with D perhaps TRBD2 (6 bases). The germline V and J ends were trimmed by 2 bases and 0 bases, with 16 bases remaining between them. Germline V gives CDR1 SGHRS, CDR2 YFSETQ. The CDR3 covers 17 residues. The CDR3 nucleotides read TGCGCCAGCAGCTTCGGGTCAGCGGGCGCGAGCACAGATACGCAGTATTTT. It translates to CASSFGSAGASTDTQYF. Complete variable domain (other parts from reference TRBV5-1 and TRBJ2-3): KAGVTQTPRYLIKTRGQQVTLSCSPISGHRSVSWYQQTPGQGLQFLFEYFSETQRNKGNFPGRFSGRQFSNSRSEMNVSTLELGDSALYLCASSFGSAGASTDTQYFGPGTRLTVL.

The rearrangement links TRBV5-4 to TRBJ2-5, with 8 bases that match TRBD2. J was trimmed by 6 bases and V by 0 bases; bases with no gene match: 4. The CDR3 is 14 residues long. Germline V gene lookup returns CDR1 SGHNT and CDR2 YYREEE (reference sequence). This CDR3 is CASSLGTSLQTQYF. Here the CDR3 DNA reads TGTGCCAGCAGCTTGGGGACTAGCTTACAGACCCAGTACTTC.

The chain employs TRBV6-6 and TRBJ1-2; TRBD1 aligns across 7 bases. CDR1 is MNHNY, CDR2 SVGAGI, per germline (reference sequence). Unmatched junction bases numbered 11, after V lost 7 bases and J lost 6 bases. The CDR3 covers 14 residues. Here the CDR3 DNA reads TGTGCCAGCACCCCCCGGGGCCAGGGGGATGGCTACACCTTC. This sequence encodes CASTPRGQGDGYTF.

The chain combines TRBV5-1 with TRBJ2-3; the D gene is possibly TRBD2 (5 bases). Germline V CDR1 and CDR2: SGHRS, YFSETQ. The CDR3 totals 16 residues. V shed 0 bases and J shed 2 bases, with 13 bases lying between them. The DNA for the CDR3 is TGCGCCAGCAGCTTGGCCCTGACGGGGTCCACAGATACGCAGTATTTT. It is translated as CASSLALTGSTDTQYF.

The chain has TRBV7-2 and TRBJ1-1, with 7 positions matching TRBD1. CDR1 and CDR2 from the germline V gene are SGHTA and FQGNSA. V dropped 2 bases and J dropped 7; count of bases not matched to a gene: 4. The CDR3 consists of 13 residues. The CDR3 loop is CASSLTRDSEAFF. The CDR3 DNA follows: TGTGCCAGCAGCTTAACCCGGGACAGTGAAGCTTTCTTT.

V and J are TRBV7-9 and TRBJ2-2; weak D call: TRBD2 (5 bases). Per the germline V gene, CDR1 is SEHNR and CDR2 is FQNEAQ (reference sequence). V was clipped by 2 bases and J by 1 base, with 5 bases between them. The CDR3 length is 14 residues. CDR3 nucleotides: TGTGCCAGCAGCTTACGGGAGAACACCGGGGAGCTGTTTTTT. Protein sequence: CASSLRENTGELFF.

This clone was seen a few times. V is TRBV28 and J is TRBJ1-2; TRBD1 aligns across 8 bases. Per the germline V gene, CDR1 is MDHEN and CDR2 is SYDVKM. V gave up 11 bases and J gave up 7 bases; unmatched junction bases: 9. The CDR3 is made up of 12 amino acids. The CDR3 is CAVTGVWVGYTF. The CDR3 nucleotides read TGTGCCGTGACAGGGGTGTGGGTTGGCTACACCTTC.